The 5 T cell receptor beta chains given below trace back to one sample, sequenced in a study of T-cell memory formation after mild COVID-19. Using its own MiXCR run on the 5' RACE reads, TCRdb lists one record per CDR3 protein. Found here are about 350,000 distinct CDR3 sequences, around 13% of them singletons; the top ten hold about a fifth. Sequencing was performed on PBMCs or a T cell subset sorted from them (not recorded which). Source of these receptors: a man aged 18-30 years who had mild COVID-19 (a few samples of this study predate the infection). Cell type and time point are not known.

This clonotype occurred many times. This rearrangement joins TRBV6-5 to TRBJ2-1; TRBD2 agrees at 10 bases. The germline gives CDR1 MNHEY, CDR2 SVGAGI. CDR3 length: 15 residues. Trimming removed 5 bases from V and 4 bases from J; junction bases left unmatched: 5. The CDR3 nucleotides are TGTGCCAGCAGTGAGAGCGGGGGGGCGTACAATGAGCAGTTCTTC. As protein: CASSESGGAYNEQFF.

This clonotype was counted between two and nine times. The chain carries TRBV7-9 and TRBJ1-1, with TRBD1 as a possible D gene (5 bases). Germline V lookup: CDR1 SEHNR, CDR2 FQNEAQ (reference sequence). Trimming cost V 2 bases and J 4 bases, with 17 bases left between them. The CDR3 spans 16 residues. Written as DNA, the CDR3 is TGTGCCAGCAGCTTACCCCGGGGGTTCCAGGTCACTGAAGCTTTCTTT. It specifies CASSLPRGFQVTEAFF. Full variable domain (remainder filled in from reference TRBV7-9 and TRBJ1-1): DTGVSQNPRHKITKRGQNVTFRCDPISEHNRLYWYRQTLGQGPEFLTYFQNEAQLEKSRLLSDRFSAERPKGSFSTLEIQRTEQGDSAMYLCASSLPRGFQVTEAFFGQGTRLTVV.

There are a few counts of this clonotype. This sequence joins TRBV7-9 and TRBJ1-6; 7 bases align to TRBD1. With V trimmed by 4 bases and J by 10 bases, 1 base remained unmatched. Looked up from germline, CDR1 is SEHNR and CDR2 is FQNEAQ (reference sequence). The CDR3 spans 12 residues. The CDR3 region has the DNA TGTGCCAGCAGCTGGGACAGATCACCCCTCCACTTT. It is translated as CASSWDRSPLHF.

The chain employs TRBV6-1 and TRBJ2-3, with TRBD2 matching over 8 bases. Germline V gene lookup returns CDR1 MNHNS and CDR2 SASEGT. V shed 7 bases, J shed 5 bases, and the junction held 8 bases outside the gene matches. This CDR3 comprises 14 residues. CDR3 loop: CASIHGGAEDTQYF. The DNA of the CDR3 is TGTGCCAGCATTCACGGGGGGGCAGAAGATACGCAGTATTTT.

The chain has TRBV5-6 and TRBJ1-2; maybe TRBD1 (6 bases). Germline CDR1 and CDR2: SGHDT and YYEEEE. The CDR3 has 14 amino acids. Deletions cut 3 bases from V and 4 bases from J, with 13 bases between. CDR3 nucleotides: TGTGCCAGCAGCTCAGGGGTACGGGGCTATGGCTACACCTTC. As protein: CASSSGVRGYGYTF.